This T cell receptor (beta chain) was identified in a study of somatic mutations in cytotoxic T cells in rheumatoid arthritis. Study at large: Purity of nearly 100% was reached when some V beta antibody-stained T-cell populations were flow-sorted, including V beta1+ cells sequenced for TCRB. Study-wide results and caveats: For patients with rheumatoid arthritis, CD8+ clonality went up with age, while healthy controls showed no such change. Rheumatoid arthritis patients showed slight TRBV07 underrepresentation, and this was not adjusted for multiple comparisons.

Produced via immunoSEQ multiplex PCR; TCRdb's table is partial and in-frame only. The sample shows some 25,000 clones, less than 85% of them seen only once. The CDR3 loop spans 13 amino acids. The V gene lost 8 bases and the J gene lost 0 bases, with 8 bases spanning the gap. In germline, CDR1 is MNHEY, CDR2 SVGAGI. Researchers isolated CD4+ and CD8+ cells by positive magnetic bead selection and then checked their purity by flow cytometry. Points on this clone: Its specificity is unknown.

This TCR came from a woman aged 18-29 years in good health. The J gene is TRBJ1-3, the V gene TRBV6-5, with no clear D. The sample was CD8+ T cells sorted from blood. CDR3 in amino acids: CASGYSSGNTIYF. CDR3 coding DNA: TGTGCCAGCGGGTACTCCTCTGGAAACACCATATATTTT.